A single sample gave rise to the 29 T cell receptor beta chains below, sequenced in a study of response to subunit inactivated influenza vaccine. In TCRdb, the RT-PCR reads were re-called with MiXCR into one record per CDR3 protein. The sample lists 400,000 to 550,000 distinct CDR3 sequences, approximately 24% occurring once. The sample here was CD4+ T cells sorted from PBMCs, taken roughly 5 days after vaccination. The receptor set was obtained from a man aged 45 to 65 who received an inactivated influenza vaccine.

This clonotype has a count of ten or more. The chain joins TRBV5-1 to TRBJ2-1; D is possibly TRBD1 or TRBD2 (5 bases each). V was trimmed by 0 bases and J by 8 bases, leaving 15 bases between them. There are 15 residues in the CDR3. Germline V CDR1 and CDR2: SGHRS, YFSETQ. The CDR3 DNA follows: TGCGCCAGCAGCTTGGTTCCGGGGCTAGAATATGAGCAGTTCTTC. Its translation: CASSLVPGLEYEQFF.

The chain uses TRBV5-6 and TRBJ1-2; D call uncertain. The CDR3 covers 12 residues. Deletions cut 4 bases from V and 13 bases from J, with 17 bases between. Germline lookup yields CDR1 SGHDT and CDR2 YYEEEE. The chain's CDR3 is CASSPGLRCCTF. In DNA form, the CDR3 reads TGTGCCAGCAGCCCTGGGCTCCGTTGCTGCACCTTC.

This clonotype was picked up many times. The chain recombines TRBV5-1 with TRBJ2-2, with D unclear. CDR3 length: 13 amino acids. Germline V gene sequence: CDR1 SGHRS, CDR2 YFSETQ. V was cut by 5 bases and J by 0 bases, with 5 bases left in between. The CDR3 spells CASRESNTGELFF. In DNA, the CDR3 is TGCGCCAGCAGAGAATCGAACACCGGGGAGCTGTTTTTT.

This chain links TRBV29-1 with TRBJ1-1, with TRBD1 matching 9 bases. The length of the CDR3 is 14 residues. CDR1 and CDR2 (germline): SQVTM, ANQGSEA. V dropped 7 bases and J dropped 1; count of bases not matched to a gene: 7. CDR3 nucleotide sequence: TGCAGCGGGGAAACGGGACAGGGGAACACTGAAGCTTTCTTT. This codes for CSGETGQGNTEAFF.

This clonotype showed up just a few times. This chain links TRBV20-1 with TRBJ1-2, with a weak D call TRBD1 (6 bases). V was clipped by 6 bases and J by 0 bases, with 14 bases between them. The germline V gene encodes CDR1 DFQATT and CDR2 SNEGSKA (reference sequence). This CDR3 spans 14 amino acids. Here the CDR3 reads CSADLPGANYGYTF. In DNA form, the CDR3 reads TGCAGTGCCGATCTACCAGGGGCTAACTATGGCTACACCTTC.

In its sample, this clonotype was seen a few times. CDR3 sequence reads: CASRRGRGSTDTQYF. Written as DNA, the CDR3 is TGCGCCAGCAGAAGGGGCAGGGGGTCCACAGATACGCAGTATTTT. The genes are TRBV5-1 and TRBJ2-3; 7 positions match TRBD1. The CDR3 has 15 amino acids. The J segment lost 2 bases and the V segment lost 5 bases, leaving 8 bases of the junction unmatched. Germline values: CDR1 SGHRS, CDR2 YFSETQ.

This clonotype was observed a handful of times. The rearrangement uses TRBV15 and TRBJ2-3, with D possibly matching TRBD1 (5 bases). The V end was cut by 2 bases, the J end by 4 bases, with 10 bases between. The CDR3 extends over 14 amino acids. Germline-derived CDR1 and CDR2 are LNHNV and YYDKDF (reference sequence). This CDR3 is CATSRKQEADTQYF. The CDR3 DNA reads TGTGCCACCAGCAGAAAACAGGAAGCAGATACGCAGTATTTT.

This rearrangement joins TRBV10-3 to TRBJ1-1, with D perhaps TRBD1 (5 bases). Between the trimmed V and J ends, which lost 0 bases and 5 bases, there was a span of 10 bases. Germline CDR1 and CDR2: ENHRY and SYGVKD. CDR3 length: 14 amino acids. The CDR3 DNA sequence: TGTGCCATCAGTGAGTCGCCAGGGTTGACTGAAGCTTTCTTT. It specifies CAISESPGLTEAFF.

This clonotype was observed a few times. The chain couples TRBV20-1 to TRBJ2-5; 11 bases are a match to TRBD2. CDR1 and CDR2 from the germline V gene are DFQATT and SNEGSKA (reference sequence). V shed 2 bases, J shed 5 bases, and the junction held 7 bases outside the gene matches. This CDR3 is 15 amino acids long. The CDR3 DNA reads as TGCAGTGCTAGAAGGGTACTAGCGGGGGACGAGACCCAGTACTTC. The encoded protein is CSARRVLAGDETQYF.

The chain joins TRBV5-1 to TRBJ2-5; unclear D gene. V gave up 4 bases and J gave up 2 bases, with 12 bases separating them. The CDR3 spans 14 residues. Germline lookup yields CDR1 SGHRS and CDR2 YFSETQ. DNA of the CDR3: TGCGCCAGCAGCGACCCGACACAACAAGAGACCCAGTACTTC. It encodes CASSDPTQQETQYF.

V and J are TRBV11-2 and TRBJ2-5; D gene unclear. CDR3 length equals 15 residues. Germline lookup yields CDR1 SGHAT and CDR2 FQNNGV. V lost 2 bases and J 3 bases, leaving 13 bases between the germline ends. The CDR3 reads CASSLMVASEETQYF. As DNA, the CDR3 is TGTGCCAGCAGCTTAATGGTGGCTAGTGAAGAGACCCAGTACTTC.

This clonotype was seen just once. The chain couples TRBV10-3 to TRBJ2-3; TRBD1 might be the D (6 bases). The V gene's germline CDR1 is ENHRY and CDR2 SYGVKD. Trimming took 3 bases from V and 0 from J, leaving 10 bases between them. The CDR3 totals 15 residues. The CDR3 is CAISERDISTDTQYF. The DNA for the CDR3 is TGTGCCATCAGTGAACGGGACATTAGCACAGATACGCAGTATTTT.

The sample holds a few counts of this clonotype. Here the CDR3 reads CASSGLLGLAGTSTDTQYF. In nucleotides, the CDR3 is TGTGCCAGCAGTGGACTTTTGGGACTAGCGGGCACTAGCACAGATACGCAGTATTTT. J is TRBJ2-3 and V is TRBV2; 12 nucleotides align to TRBD2. This CDR3 is built from 19 residues. Germline loops: CDR1 SNHLY, CDR2 FYNNEI. J was trimmed by 0 bases and V by 4 bases; bases with no gene match: 11.

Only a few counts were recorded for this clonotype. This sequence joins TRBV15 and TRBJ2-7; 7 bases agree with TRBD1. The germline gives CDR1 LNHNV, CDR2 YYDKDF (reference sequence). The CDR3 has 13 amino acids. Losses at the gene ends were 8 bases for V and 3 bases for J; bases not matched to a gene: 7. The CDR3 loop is CATSRDSLYEQYF. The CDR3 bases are TGTGCCACCTCTCGGGACAGCCTCTACGAGCAGTACTTC. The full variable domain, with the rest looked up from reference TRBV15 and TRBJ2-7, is DAMVIQNPRYQVTQFGKPVTLSCSQTLNHNVMYWYQQKSSQAPKLLFHYYDKDFNNEADTPDNFQSRRPNTSFCFLDIRSPGLGDTAMYLCATSRDSLYEQYFGPGTRLTVT.

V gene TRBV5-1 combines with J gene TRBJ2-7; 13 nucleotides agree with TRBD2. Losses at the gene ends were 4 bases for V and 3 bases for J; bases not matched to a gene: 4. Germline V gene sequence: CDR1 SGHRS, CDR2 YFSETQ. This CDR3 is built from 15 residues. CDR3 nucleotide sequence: TGCGCCAGCAGCATAACTAGCGGGAGGGACTACGAGCAGTACTTC. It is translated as CASSITSGRDYEQYF. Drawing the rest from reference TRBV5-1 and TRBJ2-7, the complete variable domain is KAGVTQTPRYLIKTRGQQVTLSCSPISGHRSVSWYQQTPGQGLQFLFEYFSETQRNKGNFPGRFSGRQFSNSRSEMNVSTLELGDSALYLCASSITSGRDYEQYFGPGTRLTVT.

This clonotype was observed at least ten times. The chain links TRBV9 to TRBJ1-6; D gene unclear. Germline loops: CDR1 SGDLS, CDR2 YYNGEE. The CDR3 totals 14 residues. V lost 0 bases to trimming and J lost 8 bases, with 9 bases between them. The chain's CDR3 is CASSVGSGHSPLHF. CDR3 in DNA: TGTGCCAGCAGCGTAGGGTCAGGCCATTCACCCCTCCACTTT. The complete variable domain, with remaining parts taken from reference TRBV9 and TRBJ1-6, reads DSGVTQTPKHLITATGQRVTLRCSPRSGDLSVYWYQQSLDQGLQFLIQYYNGEERAKGNILERFSAQQFPDLHSELNLSSLELGDSALYFCASSVGSGHSPLHFGNGTRLTVT.

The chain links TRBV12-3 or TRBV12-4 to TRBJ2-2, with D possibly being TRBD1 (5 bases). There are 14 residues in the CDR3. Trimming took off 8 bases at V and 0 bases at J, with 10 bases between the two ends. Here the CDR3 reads CASYQGTNTGELFF. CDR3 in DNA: TGTGCCAGCTACCAGGGTACGAACACCGGGGAGCTGTTTTTT.

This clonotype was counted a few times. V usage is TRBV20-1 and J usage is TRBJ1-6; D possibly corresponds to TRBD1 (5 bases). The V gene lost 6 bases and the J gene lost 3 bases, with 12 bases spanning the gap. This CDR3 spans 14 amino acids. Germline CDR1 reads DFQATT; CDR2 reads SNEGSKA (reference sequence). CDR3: CSAERDGYNSPLHF. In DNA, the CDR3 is TGCAGTGCCGAAAGGGACGGCTATAATTCACCCCTCCACTTT.

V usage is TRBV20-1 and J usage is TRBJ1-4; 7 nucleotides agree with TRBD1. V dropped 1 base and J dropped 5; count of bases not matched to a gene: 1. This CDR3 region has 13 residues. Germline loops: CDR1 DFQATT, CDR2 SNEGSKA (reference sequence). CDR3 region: CSARVRGNEKLFF. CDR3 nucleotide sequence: TGCAGTGCTAGAGTCAGGGGGAATGAAAAACTGTTTTTT.

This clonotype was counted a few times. CDR3 protein: CASSQRQLSYEQYF. For the CDR3, the DNA is TGTGCCAGCTCACAGAGGCAGCTCTCCTACGAGCAGTACTTC. The V call is TRBV18, the J call TRBJ2-7; D remains unclear. This CDR3 contains 14 residues. Deletions cut 4 bases from V and 0 bases from J, with 10 bases between. Germline values: CDR1 KGHSH, CDR2 LQKENI.

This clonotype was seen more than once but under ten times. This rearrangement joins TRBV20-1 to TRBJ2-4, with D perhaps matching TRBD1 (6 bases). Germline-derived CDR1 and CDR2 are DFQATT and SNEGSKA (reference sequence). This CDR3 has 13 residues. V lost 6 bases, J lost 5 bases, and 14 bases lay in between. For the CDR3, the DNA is TGCAGTGCAAAAGGGGGTAACCAAAACATTCAGTACTTC. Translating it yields CSAKGGNQNIQYF.

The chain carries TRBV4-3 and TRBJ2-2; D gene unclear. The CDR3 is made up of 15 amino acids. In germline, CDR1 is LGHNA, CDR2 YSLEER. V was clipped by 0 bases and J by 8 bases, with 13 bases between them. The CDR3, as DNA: TGCGCCAGCAGCCAAGATCTCGTGGGTTCGGGGGAGCTGTTTTTT. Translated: CASSQDLVGSGELFF.

DNA of the CDR3: TGCAGCGCTGGGGGACAGGGGGTTGGCTACGAGCAGTACTTC. This encodes CSAGGQGVGYEQYF. This chain joins TRBV29-1 and TRBJ2-7, with TRBD1 matching 11 bases. From germline, CDR1 is SQVTM and CDR2 ANQGSEA. The CDR3 covers 14 residues. The V gene end was trimmed by 7 bases and the J gene end by 3 bases; junction bases not matched to a gene: 8.

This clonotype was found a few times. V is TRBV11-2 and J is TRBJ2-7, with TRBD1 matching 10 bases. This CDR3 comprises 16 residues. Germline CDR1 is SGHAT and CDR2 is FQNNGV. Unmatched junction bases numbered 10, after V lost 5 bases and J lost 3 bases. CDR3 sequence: CASSVYLDRGNYEQYF. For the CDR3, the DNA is TGTGCCAGCAGCGTATACTTGGACAGGGGGAACTACGAGCAGTACTTC.

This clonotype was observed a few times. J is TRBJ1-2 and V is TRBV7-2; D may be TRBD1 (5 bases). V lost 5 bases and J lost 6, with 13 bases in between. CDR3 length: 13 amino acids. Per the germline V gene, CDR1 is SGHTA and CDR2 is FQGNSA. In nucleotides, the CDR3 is TGTGCCAGCAGCATCCGTTGGGGGGATGGCTACACCTTC. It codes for CASSIRWGDGYTF.

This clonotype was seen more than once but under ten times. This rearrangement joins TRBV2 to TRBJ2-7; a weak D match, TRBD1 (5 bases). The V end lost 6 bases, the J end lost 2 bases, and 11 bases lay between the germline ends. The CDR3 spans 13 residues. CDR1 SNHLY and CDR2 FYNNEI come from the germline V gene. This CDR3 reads CASRSDSPYEQYF. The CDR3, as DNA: TGTGCCAGCAGATCCGACAGTCCCTACGAGCAGTACTTC.

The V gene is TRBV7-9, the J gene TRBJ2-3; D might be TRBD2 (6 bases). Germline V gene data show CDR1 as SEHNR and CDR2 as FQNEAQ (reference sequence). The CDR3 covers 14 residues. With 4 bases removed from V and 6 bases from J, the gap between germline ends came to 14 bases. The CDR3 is CASSSGSIGDTQYF. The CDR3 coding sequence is TGTGCCAGCAGCTCCGGGAGCATCGGGGATACGCAGTATTTT.

CDR3 bases: TGCGCCAGCAGCTTGGTCAGGGGGGACGGCGACGAGCAGTACTTC. This encodes CASSLVRGDGDEQYF. The genes are TRBV5-1 and TRBJ2-7; weak D call: TRBD1 (7 bases). This CDR3 has 15 amino acids. V lost 0 bases, J lost 5 bases, and 15 bases lay in between. The V gene's germline CDR1 is SGHRS and CDR2 YFSETQ. The variable domain in full, completed from reference TRBV5-1 and TRBJ2-7, reads KAGVTQTPRYLIKTRGQQVTLSCSPISGHRSVSWYQQTPGQGLQFLFEYFSETQRNKGNFPGRFSGRQFSNSRSEMNVSTLELGDSALYLCASSLVRGDGDEQYFGPGTRLTVT.

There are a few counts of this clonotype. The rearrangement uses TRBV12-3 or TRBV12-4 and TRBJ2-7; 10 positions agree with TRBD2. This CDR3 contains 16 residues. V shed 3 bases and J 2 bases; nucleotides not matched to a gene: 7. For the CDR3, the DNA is TGTGCCAGCAGTTTCTCCGGGACTAGCGTGACCTACGAGCAGTACTTC. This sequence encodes CASSFSGTSVTYEQYF.